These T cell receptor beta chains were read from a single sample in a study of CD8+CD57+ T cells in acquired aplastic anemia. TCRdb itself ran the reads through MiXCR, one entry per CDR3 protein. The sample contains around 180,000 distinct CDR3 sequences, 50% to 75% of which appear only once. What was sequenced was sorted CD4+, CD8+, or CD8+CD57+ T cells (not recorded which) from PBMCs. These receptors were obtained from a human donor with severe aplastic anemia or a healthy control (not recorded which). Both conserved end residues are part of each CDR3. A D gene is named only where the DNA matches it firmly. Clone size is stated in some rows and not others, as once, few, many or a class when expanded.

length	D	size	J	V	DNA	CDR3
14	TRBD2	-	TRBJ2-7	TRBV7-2	TGTGCCAGCAATACGGGGGGGACCTCCTACGAGCAGTACTTC	CASNTGGTSYEQYF
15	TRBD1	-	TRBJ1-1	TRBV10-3	TGTGCCATCAGTCCAAGGACAGGGGTGGACACTGAAGCTTTCTTT	CAISPRTGVDTEAFF
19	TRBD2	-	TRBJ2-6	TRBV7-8	TGTGCCAGCAGCTCTACCTATAGCGGGGAGAGCTCTGGGGCCAACGTCCTGACTTTC	CASSSTYSGESSGANVLTF
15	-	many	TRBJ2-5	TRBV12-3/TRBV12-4	TGTGCCAGCAGTCGGTTTGAGGGGCCCCAAGAGACCCAGTACTTC	CASSRFEGPQETQYF
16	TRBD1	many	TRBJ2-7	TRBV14	TGTGCCAGCAGACAGGGGGGACAGGCCAGCTCCTACGAGCAGTACTTC	CASRQGGQASSYEQYF
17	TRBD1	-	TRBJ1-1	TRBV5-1	TGCGCCAGCAAAAGGACAGGGTCGGGGGAAGGGAACACTGAAGCTTTCTTT	CASKRTGSGEGNTEAFF
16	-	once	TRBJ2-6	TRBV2	TGTGCCTGCAGTGAGAGTCGTGGCTCTGGGGCCAACGTCCTGACTTTC	CACSESRGSGANVLTF
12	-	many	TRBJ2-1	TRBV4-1	TGCGCCAGCAGCCAGAACCTTAATGAGCAGTTCTTC	CASSQNLNEQFF
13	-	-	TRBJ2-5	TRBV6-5	TGTGCCAGCAGTCCTGGCAATCAAGAGACCCAGTACTTC	CASSPGNQETQYF
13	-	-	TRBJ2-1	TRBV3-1	TGTGCCAGCAGCCAAGATTGGGGGACTGAGCAGTTCTTC	CASSQDWGTEQFF
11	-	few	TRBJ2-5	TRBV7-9	TGTGCCAGCAGTTTAAAAGAGACCCAGTACTTC	CASSLKETQYF
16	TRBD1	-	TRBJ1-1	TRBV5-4	TGTGCCAGCAGCTTAGGGGGCGAGGGGATGAACACTGAAGCTTTCTTT	CASSLGGEGMNTEAFF
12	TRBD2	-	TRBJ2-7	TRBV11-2	TGTGCCAGCGGCCGACTAGCGGAAGAGCAGTACTTC	CASGRLAEEQYF
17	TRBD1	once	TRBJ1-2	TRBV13	TGTGCCAGCAGCCTAAGGACAGGGGCAGGGCTGACCTATGGCTACACCTTC	CASSLRTGAGLTYGYTF
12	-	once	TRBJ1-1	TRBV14	TGTGCCAGCAGCCAAGATCTGCGGGAGGCTTTCTTT	CASSQDLREAFF
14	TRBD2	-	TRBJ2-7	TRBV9	TGTGCCAGCAGCCATAGCGGGGCCTCCTACGAGCAGTACTTC	CASSHSGASYEQYF
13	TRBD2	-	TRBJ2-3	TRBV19	TGTGCCAGTAGTATCGGGGGGACAGATACGCAGTATTTT	CASSIGGTDTQYF
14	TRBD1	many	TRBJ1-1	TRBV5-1	TGCGCCAGCAGCATCGGACAGGGTCCACCTGAAGCTTTCTTT	CASSIGQGPPEAFF
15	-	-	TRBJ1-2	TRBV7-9	TGTGCCAGCAGCTTAGTTGGCAGGGTAACTTATGGCTACACCTTC	CASSLVGRVTYGYTF
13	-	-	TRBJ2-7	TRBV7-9	TGTGCCAGCAGCTCCCCGAGCGACTACGAGCAGTACTTC	CASSSPSDYEQYF
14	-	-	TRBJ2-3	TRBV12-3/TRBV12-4	TGTGCCAGCAGTTTATCATACACCGGAGATACGCAGTATTTT	CASSLSYTGDTQYF
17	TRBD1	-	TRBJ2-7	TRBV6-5	TGTGCCAGCAGTTATACAGGGGGGCAAGACAGGGCGTACGAGCAGTACTTC	CASSYTGGQDRAYEQYF
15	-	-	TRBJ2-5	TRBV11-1	TGTGCCAGCAGCCTAGGGGATACGCTGACAGAGACCCAGTACTTC	CASSLGDTLTETQYF
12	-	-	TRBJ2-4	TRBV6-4	TGTGCCAGCAGGGGGCTGGGAAACATTCAGTACTTC	CASRGLGNIQYF
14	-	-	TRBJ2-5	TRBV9	TGTGCCAGCAGCGTAGGGCAGACCCAAGAGACCCAGTACTTC	CASSVGQTQETQYF
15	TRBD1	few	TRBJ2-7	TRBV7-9	TGTGCCAGCAGCTCCTCCGGGACAGGGAGGTTCGAGCAGTACTTC	CASSSSGTGRFEQYF
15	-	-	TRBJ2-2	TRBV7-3	TGTGCCAGCAGCTTATTGTCAGGGGTTAACGGGGAGCTGTTTTTT	CASSLLSGVNGELFF
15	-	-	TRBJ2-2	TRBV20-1	TGCAGTGCTAGAGATTCGGGACTGAACACCGGGGAGCTGTTTTTT	CSARDSGLNTGELFF
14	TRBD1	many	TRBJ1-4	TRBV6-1	TGTGCCAGCAGTGAAGGACAGGGGAATGAAAAACTGTTTTTT	CASSEGQGNEKLFF
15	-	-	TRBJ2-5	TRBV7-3	TGTGCCAGCAGCCAAGACGCGGGCAGACAAGAGACCCAGTACTTC	CASSQDAGRQETQYF
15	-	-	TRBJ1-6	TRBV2	TGTGCCAGCGAGGGGTACGGGGATGGGAATCCAACCCTCCACTTT	CASEGYGDGNPTLHF